This T cell receptor (beta chain) was found in a study of siplizumab effects on memory and regulatory T cells. Findings and caveats of the study: A mean of about 62% of mappable alloreactive CD4+ clones were Treg-derived with siplizumab, compared with 25% to 30% in controls. With siplizumab, cumulative frequency of CD4+ memory-derived alloreactive sequences dropped significantly.

Trimming cost V 9 bases and J 15 bases, with 24 bases left between them. The CDR3 is made up of 14 amino acids. Germline values: CDR1 SNHLY, CDR2 FYNNEI. TCR templates numbering approximately 94,000 were assayed per sample. The assay was immunoSEQ multiplex PCR, and TCRdb's table has in-frame clones only and misses some. This sample has about 72,000 clones, with about 90% found just once. As for this clone: Its antigen is still unknown.

This sequence originates from a human donor in good health. The genes are TRBV2 and TRBJ2-6; D could derive from TRBD1 or TRBD2 (6 bases each). The sequencing input was CD8+ T cells sorted from blood. CDR3 coding DNA: TGTGCCAGGGGGGGCTTCCCTCTGGGTTTGGCCCTGACTTTC. Amino acids: CARGGFPLGLALTF.